Below, 30 T cell receptor beta chains from the same sample are listed, as sequenced in a study of response to subunit inactivated influenza vaccine. Via MiXCR, TCRdb re-called the RT-PCR reads, giving one row per CDR3 protein. Counted here are over 800,000 distinct CDR3 sequences, 21% occurring once; the ten biggest clones make up roughly 10%. The specimen was PBMCs from blood, collected about 5 days after vaccination. The source of these receptors is a man aged 45 to 65 who received an inactivated influenza vaccine.

This clonotype occurred many times. The CDR3 bases are TGTGCCAGCAGCTTAGGACTAGCCGGGGAGCTGTTTTTT. It specifies CASSLGLAGELFF. The rearrangement links TRBV7-2 to TRBJ2-2; perhaps TRBD2 as D (6 bases). Germline CDR1 is SGHTA and CDR2 is FQGNSA. The CDR3 has 13 residues. The V and J ends lost 1 base and 6 bases respectively, with 6 bases between them.

This clonotype was seen a single time. The V call is TRBV20-1, the J call TRBJ2-1, with a tentative D call TRBD1 (6 bases). CDR1 DFQATT and CDR2 SNEGSKA come from the germline V gene (reference sequence). This CDR3 is 16 amino acids long. The germline V and J ends were trimmed by 6 bases and 0 bases, with 18 bases remaining between them. The chain's CDR3 is CSAIPVGGVSYNEQFF. Written as DNA, the CDR3 is TGCAGTGCCATTCCGGTAGGGGGAGTCTCCTACAATGAGCAGTTCTTC.

There are a few counts of this clonotype. V and J are TRBV5-1 and TRBJ2-6, with 8 nucleotides matching TRBD2. The V segment lost 6 bases and the J segment 0 bases; nucleotides outside the gene matches: 8. This CDR3 comprises 17 residues. Germline values: CDR1 SGHRS, CDR2 YFSETQ. CDR3 coding DNA: TGCGCCAGCACGAGGCTAGCGGGTCGCTCTGGGGCCAACGTCCTGACTTTC. This sequence encodes CASTRLAGRSGANVLTF.

The rearrangement uses TRBV7-9 and TRBJ2-4, with 7 bases matching TRBD1. The V and J ends lost 5 bases and 2 bases, in that order; junction bases with no gene match: 3. CDR1 and CDR2 from the germline V gene are SEHNR and FQNEAQ (reference sequence). This CDR3 has 14 residues. CDR3 nucleotides: TGTGCCAGCAGCCGGACAGGCTCCAAAAACATTCAGTACTTC. This sequence encodes CASSRTGSKNIQYF.

This clonotype was observed once. The V gene is TRBV5-1, the J gene TRBJ1-5; TRBD1 agrees at 8 bases. V was pared by 5 bases and J by 6 bases, with 7 bases of the junction left unmatched. CDR3 length: 14 amino acids. Germline values: CDR1 SGHRS, CDR2 YFSETQ. The CDR3 region has the DNA TGCGCCAGCAGGGACAGGGTCTATAGTCAGCCCCAGCATTTT. Its protein is CASRDRVYSQPQHF.

The rearrangement uses TRBV11-2 and TRBJ1-1; 10 positions match TRBD1. Per germline, CDR1 SGHAT and CDR2 FQNNGV. Trimming at V came to 4 bases and at J to 4 bases, leaving 9 bases not matched to a gene. The CDR3 has 16 residues. CDR3 loop: CASSWDRGSRSTEAFF. CDR3 in DNA: TGTGCCAGCAGCTGGGACAGGGGATCGCGGAGCACTGAAGCTTTCTTT.

The chain joins TRBV4-1 to TRBJ2-1; 9 positions match TRBD1. In germline, CDR1 is MGHRA, CDR2 YSYEKL. The CDR3 runs to 15 residues. After removal of 2 bases from V and 3 bases from J, the junction contained 2 bases not matched to a gene. The CDR3 DNA reads as TGCGCCAGCAGCCAACTGGGACAGGGCTACAATGAGCAGTTCTTC. Encoded protein: CASSQLGQGYNEQFF.

This chain links TRBV20-1 with TRBJ1-2; a possible D gene is TRBD1 (5 bases). CDR1 is DFQATT, CDR2 SNEGSKA, per germline (reference sequence). This CDR3 contains 11 residues. The CDR3 sequence is CSSSGGMGYTF. CDR3 nucleotide sequence: TGCAGCTCCTCCGGGGGGATGGGCTACACCTTC.

The rearrangement links TRBV6-2 or TRBV6-3 to TRBJ2-1; 8 bases are a match to TRBD2. The germline V gene has CDR1 MNHEY and CDR2 SVGEGT. With 2 bases clipped from V and 4 bases from J, the junction kept 7 bases outside the gene matches. The CDR3 has 16 amino acids. CDR3 sequence (DNA): TGTGCCAGCAGTTACGTCGCGGGAGGCTTTTACAATGAGCAGTTCTTC. This gives the protein CASSYVAGGFYNEQFF.

The J gene is TRBJ2-1, the V gene TRBV5-1; 11 bases map to TRBD2. Germline V gene data show CDR1 as SGHRS and CDR2 as YFSETQ. The CDR3 is 15 residues long. Trimming cost V 6 bases and J 5 bases; bases outside gene matches: 7. CDR3 region: CASTRGTSGNNEQFF. Written as DNA, the CDR3 is TGCGCCAGCACCCGGGGGACTAGCGGAAACAATGAGCAGTTCTTC. Complete variable domain (other parts from reference TRBV5-1 and TRBJ2-1): KAGVTQTPRYLIKTRGQQVTLSCSPISGHRSVSWYQQTPGQGLQFLFEYFSETQRNKGNFPGRFSGRQFSNSRSEMNVSTLELGDSALYLCASTRGTSGNNEQFFGPGTRLTVL.

This clonotype was picked up a small number of times. The CDR3 reads CASSAYTSGGGHNRDTQYF. The CDR3 region has the DNA TGTGCCAGCAGCGCCTACACTAGCGGGGGAGGCCATAATCGAGATACGCAGTATTTT. The chain uses TRBV11-2 and TRBJ2-3; 11 nucleotides match TRBD2. Germline V gene sequence: CDR1 SGHAT, CDR2 FQNNGV. This CDR3 has 19 residues. V was clipped by 5 bases and J by 5 bases; unmatched bases: 18.

The chain recombines TRBV20-1 with TRBJ2-1; no clear D. V was shortened by 5 bases and J by 4 bases, with 18 bases between the two germline ends. The CDR3 is 15 residues long. CDR1 is DFQATT, CDR2 SNEGSKA, per germline (reference sequence). The CDR3 DNA follows: TGCAGTGCTGTCGACGGATCCCGCCCGTACAATGAGCAGTTCTTC. This gives the protein CSAVDGSRPYNEQFF.

This chain connects TRBV10-3 to TRBJ2-7, with D tentatively TRBD2 (6 bases). CDR1 and CDR2 (germline): ENHRY, SYGVKD. CDR3 length: 13 residues. The ends were cut back, 6 bases at V and 6 bases at J, with 15 bases in the middle. CDR3 bases: TGTGCCATCAGGCGGGGTATTATCGGCGAGCAGTACTTC. Protein product: CAIRRGIIGEQYF.

The chain recombines TRBV19 with TRBJ2-1; 12 bases align to TRBD2. Germline V lookup: CDR1 LNHDA, CDR2 SQIVND (reference sequence). The CDR3 has 19 amino acids. With 2 bases clipped from V and 0 bases from J, the junction kept 8 bases outside the gene matches. In nucleotides, the CDR3 is TGTGCCAGTAGTATAAAGCCTAGCGGGGGGGGGTTCTCCTACAATGAGCAGTTCTTC. It yields the protein CASSIKPSGGGFSYNEQFF.

This rearrangement joins TRBV6-2 or TRBV6-3 to TRBJ1-6; weak D call: TRBD1 (5 bases). The CDR3 loop spans 12 amino acids. Germline V gene sequence: CDR1 MNHEY, CDR2 SVGEGT. V lost 2 bases, J lost 15 bases, and 11 bases lay in between. CDR3 bases: TGTGCCAGCAGTTACCTTTGGGACCACCTCCACTTT. Protein sequence: CASSYLWDHLHF.

The sample holds a few counts of this clonotype. The CDR3 protein is CASSSGRENTEAFF. The CDR3 DNA follows: TGTGCCAGCAGTTCAGGGAGGGAGAACACTGAAGCTTTCTTT. The genes are TRBV12-3 or TRBV12-4 and TRBJ1-1; a weak D match, TRBD1 (5 bases). The CDR3 is 14 amino acids. V lost 4 bases, J lost 1 base, and 10 bases lay in between.

This chain links TRBV5-6 with TRBJ1-4, with D tentatively TRBD1 (5 bases). With 4 bases removed from V and 7 bases from J, the gap between germline ends came to 14 bases. Per germline, CDR1 SGHDT and CDR2 YYEEEE. The CDR3 has 14 residues. The CDR3 nucleotides are TGTGCCAGCAGCCGCGGGGGGGTCTGTGAAAAACTGTTTTTT. Protein sequence: CASSRGGVCEKLFF.

The chain links TRBV5-6 to TRBJ2-5; TRBD1 matches at 7 bases. CDR1 and CDR2 from the germline V gene are SGHDT and YYEEEE. Losses at the gene ends were 3 bases for V and 2 bases for J; bases not matched to a gene: 13. This CDR3 spans 17 amino acids. CDR3 amino acids: CASSSYRGVPPQETQYF. The CDR3, as DNA: TGTGCCAGCAGCTCCTACAGGGGCGTCCCCCCTCAAGAGACCCAGTACTTC.

V usage is TRBV15 and J usage is TRBJ2-5; 7 bases align to TRBD2. J gave up 1 base and V 2 bases, and 13 bases lay outside the gene matches. Germline V gives CDR1 LNHNV, CDR2 YYDKDF (reference sequence). The CDR3 is 18 residues long. The CDR3 DNA reads TGTGCCACCAGCAGACGCCCGCCGGGACTAAGAATCCAAGAGACCCAGTACTTC. Translating gives CATSRRPPGLRIQETQYF.

The V gene is TRBV6-1, the J gene TRBJ2-2; 7 bases are a match to TRBD2. V gave up 5 bases and J gave up 4 bases; unmatched junction bases: 4. The CDR3 runs to 14 residues. CDR1 and CDR2 from the germline V gene are MNHNS and SASEGT. CDR3 sequence (DNA): TGTGCCAGCAGTCCAGGGAGGGCCACCGGGGAGCTGTTTTTT. This encodes CASSPGRATGELFF.

The gene calls are TRBV29-1 and TRBJ2-7; D is perhaps TRBD1 or TRBD2 (6 bases each). The CDR3 length is 14 residues. The germline V gene has CDR1 SQVTM and CDR2 ANQGSEA. Trimming took off 1 base at V and 1 base at J, with 11 bases between the two ends. The CDR3 is CSVEARGLSYEQYF. DNA of the CDR3: TGCAGCGTTGAAGCCAGGGGACTTTCCTACGAGCAGTACTTC.

This clonotype was recorded at least ten times. The V call is TRBV20-1, the J call TRBJ1-1; D call uncertain. The length of the CDR3 is 15 residues. Per the germline V gene, CDR1 is DFQATT and CDR2 is SNEGSKA (reference sequence). Trimming pared 0 bases from V and 3 bases from J, leaving 14 bases between. The CDR3 loop is CSARDLRRADTEAFF. The DNA of the CDR3 is TGCAGTGCTAGAGATTTACGTCGGGCGGACACTGAAGCTTTCTTT.

This rearrangement joins TRBV11-2 to TRBJ1-6; 7 bases align to TRBD1. This CDR3 has 15 amino acids. Trimming cost V 0 bases and J 9 bases; bases outside gene matches: 5. The V gene's germline CDR1 is SGHAT and CDR2 FQNNGV. This chain's CDR3 is CASSLEQTGASPLHF. The CDR3 nucleotides are TGTGCCAGCAGCTTAGAACAAACAGGGGCTTCACCCCTCCACTTT. The entire variable domain, with the rest obtained from reference TRBV11-2 and TRBJ1-6, is as follows: EAGVAQSPRYKIIEKRQSVAFWCNPISGHATLYWYQQILGQGPKLLIQFQNNGVVDDSQLPKDRFSAERLKGVDSTLKIQPAKLEDSAVYLCASSLEQTGASPLHFGNGTRLTVT.

This chain uses TRBV11-2 with TRBJ1-4; D uncertain. Trimming took 1 base from V and 4 from J, leaving 10 bases between them. The germline V gene has CDR1 SGHAT and CDR2 FQNNGV. The CDR3 covers 15 residues. The CDR3 sequence is CASSLVRAGNEKLFF. Here the CDR3 DNA reads TGTGCCAGCAGCTTAGTGCGGGCCGGTAATGAAAAACTGTTTTTT. The variable domain in full, with the rest retrieved from reference TRBV11-2 and TRBJ1-4, is EAGVAQSPRYKIIEKRQSVAFWCNPISGHATLYWYQQILGQGPKLLIQFQNNGVVDDSQLPKDRFSAERLKGVDSTLKIQPAKLEDSAVYLCASSLVRAGNEKLFFGSGTQLSVL.

The chain joins TRBV20-1 to TRBJ2-1, with D possibly being TRBD1 (6 bases). Per the germline V gene, CDR1 is DFQATT and CDR2 is SNEGSKA (reference sequence). The CDR3 extends over 15 amino acids. Trimming took off 0 bases at V and 3 bases at J, with 12 bases between the two ends. The chain's CDR3 is CSARDKTGLYNEQFF. The CDR3 coding sequence is TGCAGTGCTAGAGATAAGACAGGCCTCTACAATGAGCAGTTCTTC.

V gene TRBV6-2 or TRBV6-3 combines with J gene TRBJ2-7, with TRBD1 matching over 9 bases. The V gene's germline CDR1 is MNHEY and CDR2 SVGEGT. The ends lost 6 bases at V and 2 bases at J; junction bases unmatched: 11. CDR3 length: 16 residues. The CDR3 DNA sequence: TGTGCCAGCAGCCTACCCTCCGGGACAGGGACCTACGAGCAGTACTTC. Encoded protein: CASSLPSGTGTYEQYF.

The chain couples TRBV7-8 to TRBJ2-3; TRBD2 matches at 10 bases. The CDR3 contains 17 residues. From germline, CDR1 is SGHVS and CDR2 FQNEAQ. V gave up 6 bases and J gave up 2 bases; unmatched junction bases: 11. CDR3 amino acids: CASRSSRTSGLTDTQYF. For the CDR3, the DNA is TGTGCCAGCAGATCAAGCCGGACTAGCGGTCTCACAGATACGCAGTATTTT.

This clonotype was counted a few times. In nucleotides, the CDR3 is TGTGCCAGCAGTTGGGGCAGCAACTATGCCGCAGATACGCAGTATTTT. Protein: CASSWGSNYAADTQYF. The V call is TRBV28, the J call TRBJ2-3; weak D call: TRBD1 (5 bases). The germline CDR1 and CDR2 sequences are MDHEN and SYDVKM. This CDR3 comprises 16 residues. V was trimmed by 4 bases and J by 4 bases, leaving 18 bases between them.

The chain uses TRBV7-9 and TRBJ2-3, with TRBD2 matching over 13 bases. Per germline, CDR1 SEHNR and CDR2 FQNEAQ (reference sequence). This CDR3 is built from 17 residues. V gave up 5 bases and J gave up 4 bases; unmatched junction bases: 9. CDR3 region: CASSHLGLAGVSDTQYF. The CDR3 coding sequence is TGTGCCAGCAGCCACCTCGGACTAGCGGGGGTCTCAGATACGCAGTATTTT.

The V call is TRBV5-5, the J call TRBJ2-7, with D hard to call. The CDR3 is 14 amino acids. The germline CDR1 and CDR2 sequences are SGHKS and YYEKEE (reference sequence). Deletions cut 4 bases from V and 2 bases from J, with 13 bases between. CDR3 DNA sequence: TGTGCCAGCAGCCCCCGGGCCAGTCCCTACGAGCAGTACTTC. Its protein is CASSPRASPYEQYF.